These T cell receptor beta chains were read from a single sample in a study of CD8+ T cells in alopecia areata. Using immunoSEQ multiplex PCR, the repertoire was profiled, and TCRdb retains in-frame clones only, with some absent. The table has 140,000 to 150,000 clones, 51% seen once; the top ten hold more than 0.95%. Sequenced here: CD4+ T cells sorted from blood, sampled at week 0. The receptor source for this set is a human donor with alopecia areata. The CDR3 runs from the conserved cysteine through the conserved F or W. A D gene is named only where the DNA matches it firmly. Size tells how often a clone was seen (once, few, many) or the class of an expanded clone, and some rows leave it out.

>NA|NA|TRBJ2-1|TRBV14
TGTGCCAGCAGCTCGACTAATTACAATGAGCAGTTCTTC
CASSSTNYNEQFF
>NA|NA|TRBJ2-3|TRBV27
TGTGCCAGCAGTTCTGTTCGGGAGACAGATACGCAGTATTTT
CASSSVRETDTQYF
>once|NA|TRBJ1-3|TRBV6-5
TGTGCCAGCAGTTATTCGACCGCGGGCGCTGGAAACACCATATATTTT
CASSYSTAGAGNTIYF
>NA|TRBD2|TRBJ2-5|TRBV7-2
TGTGCCAGCAGCCCCGGGACTAGCGGGAGCACTTCCGAGACCCAGTACTTC
CASSPGTSGSTSETQYF
>NA|TRBD1|TRBJ1-5|TRBV30
TGTGCCTGGAGTAGTAGGACAGGGGGCTCTCAGCCCCAGCATTTT
CAWSSRTGGSQPQHF
>few|NA|TRBJ2-5|TRBV18
TGTGCCAGCTCACCACCGACTCTAGAGACCCAGTACTTC
CASSPPTLETQYF
>NA|NA|TRBJ2-7|TRBV29-1
TGCAGCGTTGTCAGACAGGCAGGGTCCTACGAGCAGTACTTC
CSVVRQAGSYEQYF
>NA|NA|TRBJ2-2|TRBV10-3
TGTGCCATCAGATATGGTGCCGGGGAGCTGTTTTTT
CAIRYGAGELFF
>NA|NA|TRBJ2-2|TRBV29-1
TGCAGCGTTGGGTCGACAGACACCGGGGAGCTGTTTTTT
CSVGSTDTGELFF
>NA|TRBD1|TRBJ2-4|TRBV7-2
TGTGCCAGCAGCTTAGGGGGGGACAGGGTGTCCATTCAGTACTTC
CASSLGGDRVSIQYF
>NA|TRBD2|TRBJ2-1|TRBV5-1
TGCGCCAGCACCCTGGGGCCTAGCGGGAGTAATGAGCAGTTCTTC
CASTLGPSGSNEQFF
>few|NA|TRBJ2-5|TRBV7-2
TGTGCCAGCAGCTTAGGCGGGGCCCAAGAGACCCAGTACTTC
CASSLGGAQETQYF
>NA|NA|TRBJ1-2|TRBV7-2
TGTGCCAGCAGCTTCAGTGTGGAGGGCTACACCTTC
CASSFSVEGYTF
>few|NA|TRBJ2-7|TRBV5-1
TGCGCCAGCAGCTTGACCCCGGGGTACGAGCAGTACTTC
CASSLTPGYEQYF
>NA|TRBD1|TRBJ2-5|TRBV5-6
TGTGCCAGCAGCGGAACAGGGGGCTGGGAGACCCAGTACTTC
CASSGTGGWETQYF
>NA|NA|TRBJ2-7|TRBV7-9
TGTGCCAGCAGCCGGCCGTCCGGGACTGGTCTTTCCGAGCAGTACTTC
CASSRPSGTGLSEQYF
>few|NA|TRBJ2-7|TRBV2
TGTGCCAGCAGTCGGACGGGCGTCAGCTCCTACGAGCAGTACTTC
CASSRTGVSSYEQYF
>few|TRBD2|TRBJ2-7|TRBV7-9
TGTGCCAGCAGCTTAGCACTGACTAGCGGGTTTGCCGAGCAGTACTTC
CASSLALTSGFAEQYF
>few|NA|TRBJ2-1|TRBV29-1
TGCAGCGTTCGAACTCGTGGGGAAAACAATGAGCAGTTCTTC
CSVRTRGENNEQFF
>NA|NA|TRBJ2-2|TRBV29-1
TGCAGCGTTGAGGGGACCCCGGGCACCGGGGAGCTGTTTTTT
CSVEGTPGTGELFF
>few|NA|TRBJ2-1|TRBV5-1
TGCGCCAGCAGCATAACCTCAGGGTGGGGTGAGCAGTTCTTC
CASSITSGWGEQFF
>few|NA|TRBJ2-7|TRBV11-1
TGTGCCAGCAGCAGCGCCGTTTCCGGCTACGAGCAGTACTTC
CASSSAVSGYEQYF
>NA|TRBD1|TRBJ1-3|TRBV7-9
TGTGCCAGCAGCCCGGACAGGGCGAGGGGAAACACCATATATTTT
CASSPDRARGNTIYF
>NA|TRBD2|TRBJ2-3|TRBV27
TGTGCCAGCAGGAGACTAGCGGGAGGAGTTTCGGATACGCAGTATTTT
CASRRLAGGVSDTQYF
>NA|TRBD1|TRBJ2-7|TRBV25-1
TGTGCCAGCAGTGAAGATCATGGGACAGGGCCTGGGGAGCAGTACTTC
CASSEDHGTGPGEQYF
>NA|TRBD1|TRBJ2-7|TRBV18
TGTGCCAGCTCGCGGGGACAGGCAAACGAGCAGTACTTC
CASSRGQANEQYF
>NA|NA|TRBJ1-1|TRBV29-1
TGCAGCGCAACTTGGGGGAACACTGAAGCTTTCTTT
CSATWGNTEAFF
>few|NA|TRBJ2-3|TRBV5-1
TGCGCCAGCAGCGCTGTCCCCAGGGGAGGCACAGATACGCAGTATTTT
CASSAVPRGGTDTQYF
>NA|NA|TRBJ2-5|TRBV5-4
TGTGCCAGCAGCCCCCGAGGAGGGGGGGCTGACCCGGAGACCCAGTACTTC
CASSPRGGGADPETQYF